This TCR beta chain was sequenced in a study of T-cell memory formation after mild COVID-19. On the study more broadly: Across donors, TCR clusters were largely donor specific.

Regarding the study as a whole: Whether second-wave clones peaking at day 37 were SARS-CoV-2 specific went unconfirmed.

A remark on this clonotype: Its specificity is not known. A read error may be the cause here, since a much bigger clone is one base away.

TCRdb re-derived calls from the 5' RACE reads in MiXCR, one entry per CDR3 protein. The sample comprises roughly 610,000 distinct CDR3 sequences, 17% of which are singletons, and just over 8% rests with the top ten. Germline V lookup: CDR1 LGHDT, CDR2 YNNKEL (reference sequence). J was trimmed by 6 bases and V by 4 bases; bases with no gene match: 2. The CDR3 totals 15 residues. Sequenced material: PBMCs or a T cell subset sorted from them (not recorded which). This clonotype was sampled from an adult woman who had mild COVID-19 (a few samples of this study predate the infection). Cell type and time point are not known. The chain couples TRBV3-1 to TRBJ2-1; 14 bases line up with TRBD2. For the CDR3, the DNA is TGTGCCAGCAGCCGCGGGACTAGCGGGGGCAATGAGCAGTTCTTC. This encodes CASSRGTSGGNEQFF.